A single sample is the source of the 4 T cell receptor beta chains below, sequenced in a study of shared T cell receptors in the human thymus. Method: immunoSEQ multiplex PCR; TCRdb's copy keeps in-frame clones and lacks some. Of about 710,000 clones in the sample, roughly 86% were seen once. In addition, the sample was reused for a study of human thymus T cells.

The specimen sequenced was thymocytes. The receptors stem from a boy younger than two with a congenital heart defect.

V usage is TRBV6-1 and J usage is TRBJ2-7; TRBD1 matches at 11 bases. The trim removed 4 bases at V and 3 bases at J, leaving 11 bases unmatched. In germline, CDR1 is MNHNS, CDR2 SASEGT. CDR3 length: 17 amino acids. CDR3 loop: CASSGPNSGTGGYEQYF. The CDR3 coding sequence is TGTGCCAGCAGTGGGCCCAACTCTGGGACAGGGGGCTACGAGCAGTACTTC.

This clone was detected a few times. The genes are TRBV29-1 and TRBJ2-1, with D perhaps matching TRBD2 (6 bases). The ends were cut back, 8 bases at V and 7 bases at J, with 24 bases in the middle. The CDR3 totals 15 residues. Germline-derived CDR1 and CDR2 are SQVTM and ANQGSEA. The CDR3 loop is CSFTRDSRSPNEQFF. CDR3 coding DNA: TGCAGCTTTACTCGGGACTCCCGTTCCCCTAATGAGCAGTTCTTC.

The J gene is TRBJ1-1, the V gene TRBV7-2; 8 bases match TRBD1. This CDR3 has 14 residues. With 7 bases clipped from V and 4 bases from J, the junction kept 8 bases outside the gene matches. Germline V gene lookup returns CDR1 SGHTA and CDR2 FQGNSA. CDR3 bases: TGTGCCAGCATCCTAGGACAGGGAAGCACTGAAGCTTTCTTT. It specifies CASILGQGSTEAFF. Using reference TRBV7-2 and TRBJ1-1 for the parts outside the CDR3, the full variable domain is GAGVSQSPSNKVTEKGKDVELRCDPISGHTALYWYRQSLGQGLEFLIYFQGNSAPDKSGLPSDRFSAERTGGSVSTLTIQRTQQEDSAVYLCASILGQGSTEAFFGQGTRLTVV.

The rearrangement links TRBV9 to TRBJ2-3; D might be TRBD1 (6 bases). The V and J ends lost 1 base and 2 bases respectively, with 14 bases between them. The CDR3 runs 16 residues. The germline CDR1 and CDR2 sequences are SGDLS and YYNGEE. CDR3 bases: TGTGCCAGCAGCGTACGGACAGAATCCAACACAGATACGCAGTATTTT. This gives the protein CASSVRTESNTDTQYF.